The 27 T cell receptor beta chains presented below share a single source sample, sequenced in a study of T cell responses to AZD1222 COVID-19 vaccine. Assay used: immunoSEQ multiplex PCR; TCRdb lists only in-frame clones, some missing. The sample carries approximately 130,000 clones, about 89% recorded once. The sample in question was peripheral blood, obtained on day 0 of AZD1222 vaccination. These receptors were collected from an adult in good health.

This chain links TRBV6-5 with TRBJ2-1; 7 bases line up with TRBD2. This CDR3 is built from 14 residues. In germline, CDR1 is MNHEY, CDR2 SVGAGI. Trimming took 6 bases from V and 2 from J; bases not matched to a gene: 4. CDR3 in amino acids: CASSSGAAYNEQFF. The DNA for the CDR3 is TGTGCCAGCAGCAGCGGGGCCGCCTACAATGAGCAGTTCTTC.

The chain joins TRBV6-1 to TRBJ1-2, with D tentatively TRBD1 (6 bases). Germline loops: CDR1 MNHNS, CDR2 SASEGT. The CDR3 totals 14 residues. Trimming left V 3 bases short and J 8 bases short, with 16 bases between. The CDR3 loop is CASSDLGGVNGYTF. The DNA for the CDR3 is TGTGCCAGCAGTGATTTAGGGGGAGTGAACGGCTACACCTTC.

This clone occurred once. The chain couples TRBV28 to TRBJ2-7; 9 positions match TRBD1. Germline CDR1 and CDR2: MDHEN and SYDVKM. The CDR3 is made up of 14 amino acids. J lost 5 bases, V lost 3 bases, and 5 bases had no gene match. The CDR3, as DNA: TGTGCCAGCAGTTTGGGGACAGGGTCGGACGAGCAGTACTTC. Residues: CASSLGTGSDEQYF.

The J gene is TRBJ1-5, the V gene TRBV9, with D unclear. CDR3 size: 13 residues. V lost 0 bases and J lost 7, with 8 bases in between. Germline CDR1 reads SGDLS; CDR2 reads YYNGEE. CDR3 residues: CASSVGFGQPQHF. In nucleotides, the CDR3 is TGTGCCAGCAGCGTAGGTTTCGGCCAGCCCCAGCATTTT.

The rearrangement uses TRBV5-4 and TRBJ1-2, with 7 bases that match TRBD1. The CDR3 consists of 15 residues. With 0 bases clipped from V and 8 bases from J, the junction kept 10 bases outside the gene matches. The germline V gene has CDR1 SGHNT and CDR2 YYREEE (reference sequence). In DNA, the CDR3 is TGTGCCAGCAGCTTGGCCGCGACAGGGTTGGAGGGCTACACCTTC. Amino acid sequence: CASSLAATGLEGYTF.

The chain couples TRBV18 to TRBJ1-1; D ambiguous. V dropped 1 base and J dropped 11 bases, with 17 bases sitting between them. This CDR3 has 14 residues. Germline CDR1 is KGHSH and CDR2 is LQKENI. The CDR3 nucleotides read TGTGCCAGCTCACCACAATTTGCGAACCCGGGGGCTTTCTTT. Amino acids: CASSPQFANPGAFF. Supplemented by reference TRBV18 and TRBJ1-1, the full variable domain reads NAGVMQNPRHLVRRRGQEARLRCSPMKGHSHVYWYRQLPEEGLKFMVYLQKENIIDESGMPKERFSAEFPKEGPSILRIQQVVRGDSAAYFCASSPQFANPGAFFGQGTRLTVV.

As to this clone: Within the sample, other DNA sequences also encode this same CDR3. The chain has TRBV5-4 and TRBJ1-6; possibly TRBD1 for D (6 bases). V lost 0 bases and J lost 6, with 7 bases in between. The CDR3 spans 14 residues. The germline V gene has CDR1 SGHNT and CDR2 YYREEE (reference sequence). CDR3 coding DNA: TGTGCCAGCAGCTTGGAACAGGGTAATTCACCCCTCCACTTT. Its protein is CASSLEQGNSPLHF.

The chain has TRBV4-3 and TRBJ2-1, with D perhaps matching TRBD2 (6 bases). CDR3 length equals 15 residues. V was shortened by 1 base and J by 9 bases, with 16 bases between the two germline ends. Germline-derived CDR1 and CDR2 are LGHNA and YSLEER. CDR3 DNA: TGCGCCAGCAGCCAAGTTGTTGCGGGATCGGGTGAGCAGTTCTTC. This codes for CASSQVVAGSGEQFF.

The chain has TRBV6-5 and TRBJ2-5, with 7 bases fitting TRBD1. CDR1 MNHEY and CDR2 SVGAGI come from the germline V gene. The CDR3 is 12 amino acids. Trimming at V came to 5 bases and at J to 4 bases, leaving 1 base not matched to a gene. CDR3 loop: CASSNRGETQYF. CDR3 in DNA: TGTGCCAGCAGTAACAGGGGAGAGACCCAGTACTTC.

V gene TRBV19 combines with J gene TRBJ1-2; D remains unclear. Trimming pared 6 bases from V and 0 bases from J, leaving 8 bases between. This CDR3 spans 13 amino acids. The germline gives CDR1 LNHDA, CDR2 SQIVND (reference sequence). CDR3 loop: CASSATTNYGYTF. As DNA, the CDR3 is TGTGCCAGTAGCGCCACCACTAACTATGGCTACACCTTC.

V and J are TRBV7-2 and TRBJ1-2; D is perhaps TRBD1 (5 bases). The CDR3 spans 15 residues. CDR1 and CDR2 from the germline V gene are SGHTA and FQGNSA. Trimming took 5 bases from V and 8 from J, leaving 21 bases between them. CDR3 sequence reads: CASSPYPGRDRGYTF. The CDR3 nucleotides read TGTGCCAGCAGCCCCTACCCGGGACGCGATCGCGGCTACACCTTC.

The chain uses TRBV12-3 or TRBV12-4 and TRBJ1-2; TRBD1 matches 8 bases. Trimming took 6 bases from V and 6 from J; bases not matched to a gene: 6. This CDR3 region has 13 residues. The CDR3 protein is CASSPQQGDGYTF. CDR3 bases: TGTGCCAGCAGCCCACAACAGGGGGATGGCTACACCTTC.

V gene TRBV7-9 combines with J gene TRBJ2-7; maybe TRBD2 (6 bases). The CDR3 runs to 15 residues. Trimming left V 2 bases short and J 2 bases short, with 13 bases between. Germline values: CDR1 SEHNR, CDR2 FQNEAQ (reference sequence). DNA for the CDR3: TGTGCCAGCAGCTTACAGGGAGGTTTAACCTACGAGCAGTACTTC. This translates into CASSLQGGLTYEQYF. The entire variable domain, with the rest obtained from reference TRBV7-9 and TRBJ2-7, is as follows: DTGVSQNPRHKITKRGQNVTFRCDPISEHNRLYWYRQTLGQGPEFLTYFQNEAQLEKSRLLSDRFSAERPKGSFSTLEIQRTEQGDSAMYLCASSLQGGLTYEQYFGPGTRLTVT.

This clone has only one observation. The rearrangement uses TRBV7-9 and TRBJ2-1; perhaps TRBD1 as D (6 bases). V lost 0 bases and J 10 bases, leaving 16 bases between the germline ends. The germline CDR1 and CDR2 sequences are SEHNR and FQNEAQ (reference sequence). The CDR3 is 15 amino acids. The CDR3 is CASSLAGVGGGEQFF. CDR3 nucleotides: TGTGCCAGCAGCTTAGCCGGGGTTGGGGGCGGGGAGCAGTTCTTC.

The V call is TRBV2, the J call TRBJ1-5; D is perhaps TRBD1 (5 bases). The CDR3 length is 13 residues. The germline V and J ends were trimmed by 3 bases and 2 bases, with 5 bases remaining between them. Germline V lookup: CDR1 SNHLY, CDR2 FYNNEI. The CDR3 DNA reads as TGTGCCAGCAGTGAGGGACGCAATCAGCCCCAGCATTTT. Encoded protein: CASSEGRNQPQHF.

The gene calls are TRBV3-1 (or the pseudogene TRBV3-2) and TRBJ1-4; 11 nucleotides line up with TRBD1. Germline values: CDR1 LGHDT, CDR2 YNNKEL (reference sequence). With 4 bases clipped from V and 10 bases from J, the junction kept 8 bases outside the gene matches. The CDR3 spans 15 residues. CDR3 region: CASSLGQGAGGKLFF. DNA of the CDR3: TGTGCCAGCAGCCTCGGACAGGGGGCGGGGGGAAAACTGTTTTTT.

The chain uses TRBV3-1 (or the pseudogene TRBV3-2) and TRBJ2-5, with D possibly TRBD1 on 5 matching bases. The length of the CDR3 is 18 residues. Germline-derived CDR1 and CDR2 are LGHDT and YNNKEL (reference sequence). The V and J ends lost 0 bases and 4 bases respectively, with 21 bases between them. This CDR3 reads CASSQEVYRFPLPETQYF. CDR3 DNA sequence: TGTGCCAGCAGCCAAGAGGTCTACAGGTTCCCCCTCCCAGAGACCCAGTACTTC.

The rearrangement links TRBV15 to TRBJ2-3, with 9 positions matching TRBD1. The length of the CDR3 is 15 residues. V trimming: 5 bases; J trimming: 3 bases; junction bases outside the gene matches: 6. Germline V gene data show CDR1 as LNHNV and CDR2 as YYDKDF (reference sequence). Here the CDR3 DNA reads TGTGCCACCAGCCCCTCGGACAGGGGAACAGATACGCAGTATTTT. This codes for CATSPSDRGTDTQYF.

CDR3 loop: CAWTLGYGYTF. Here the CDR3 DNA reads TGTGCCTGGACCCTGGGGTATGGCTACACCTTC. This chain uses TRBV30 with TRBJ1-2; no reliable D call. The germline V and J ends were trimmed by 4 bases and 5 bases, with 8 bases remaining between them. The CDR3 sequence is 11 residues long. Germline CDR1 reads GTSNPN; CDR2 reads SVGIG (reference sequence). The full variable domain, rest sourced from reference TRBV30 and TRBJ1-2, is SQTIHQWPATLVQPVGSPLSLECTVEGTSNPNLYWYRQAAGRGLQLLFYSVGIGQISSEVPQNLSASRPQDRQFILSSKKLLLSDSGFYLCAWTLGYGYTFGSGTRLTVV.

This clone was seen a handful of times. The chain couples TRBV5-1 to TRBJ1-2, with 10 bases matching TRBD1. Germline assignment: CDR1 SGHRS and CDR2 YFSETQ. The V gene end was trimmed by 4 bases and the J gene end by 1 base; junction bases not matched to a gene: 7. This CDR3 region has 16 residues. Written as DNA, the CDR3 is TGCGCCAGCAGCCCGGGACAGGGGAGTGGTAACTATGGCTACACCTTC. Translated, it gives CASSPGQGSGNYGYTF.

The chain carries TRBV7-2 and TRBJ2-1; D is undetermined. The CDR3 is 14 amino acids. The V end was cut by 5 bases, the J end by 5 bases, with 13 bases between. Per the germline V gene, CDR1 is SGHTA and CDR2 is FQGNSA. CDR3 in DNA: TGTGCCAGCAGCCCCGGCCTCCGTGACAATGAGCAGTTCTTC. This sequence encodes CASSPGLRDNEQFF. The complete variable domain, with remaining parts taken from reference TRBV7-2 and TRBJ2-1, reads GAGVSQSPSNKVTEKGKDVELRCDPISGHTALYWYRQSLGQGLEFLIYFQGNSAPDKSGLPSDRFSAERTGGSVSTLTIQRTQQEDSAVYLCASSPGLRDNEQFFGPGTRLTVL.

The rearrangement links TRBV7-2 to TRBJ1-5; D call uncertain. CDR1 is SGHTA and CDR2 is FQGNSA in the germline V gene. With 2 bases removed from V and 5 bases from J, the gap between germline ends came to 10 bases. CDR3 length: 14 residues. DNA of the CDR3: TGTGCCAGCAGCTTATACGCATCGGATCAGCCCCAGCATTTT. Translated: CASSLYASDQPQHF.

The genes are TRBV6-5 and TRBJ2-7, with TRBD1 matching over 8 bases. Germline-derived CDR1 and CDR2 are MNHEY and SVGAGI. This CDR3 has 12 amino acids. V was clipped by 10 bases and J by 1 base; unmatched bases: 3. CDR3 sequence (DNA): TGTGCCACCGGACAGGGTTCCTACGAGCAGTACTTC. Amino acids: CATGQGSYEQYF.

The chain carries TRBV5-1 and TRBJ2-1; TRBD2 agrees at 10 bases. The V and J ends lost 5 bases and 4 bases, in that order; junction bases with no gene match: 3. This CDR3 is built from 14 residues. Germline V gives CDR1 SGHRS, CDR2 YFSETQ. This CDR3 is CASRELAGYNEQFF. CDR3 bases: TGCGCCAGCAGAGAACTAGCGGGGTACAATGAGCAGTTCTTC.

The chain carries TRBV5-1 and TRBJ1-5; D is unclear. This CDR3 contains 15 residues. V was cut by 3 bases and J by 1 base, with 11 bases left in between. CDR1 is SGHRS, CDR2 YFSETQ, per germline. DNA for the CDR3: TGCGCCAGCAGCTCTGGGATTGGGAGCAATCAGCCCCAGCATTTT. Its protein product is CASSSGIGSNQPQHF. Filled out from reference TRBV5-1 and TRBJ1-5, the complete variable domain reads KAGVTQTPRYLIKTRGQQVTLSCSPISGHRSVSWYQQTPGQGLQFLFEYFSETQRNKGNFPGRFSGRQFSNSRSEMNVSTLELGDSALYLCASSSGIGSNQPQHFGDGTRLSIL.

This chain uses TRBV19 with TRBJ2-3; D is unclear. The CDR3 totals 13 residues. Germline V gives CDR1 LNHDA, CDR2 SQIVND (reference sequence). V lost 4 bases and J 3 bases, leaving 8 bases between the germline ends. CDR3 in DNA: TGTGCCAGTAGTAAAGGTGTGACAGATACGCAGTATTTT. As protein: CASSKGVTDTQYF.

This chain connects TRBV5-1 to TRBJ1-1, with D perhaps TRBD1 (5 bases). This CDR3 has 13 amino acids. The germline V and J ends were trimmed by 8 bases and 1 base, with 12 bases remaining between them. The germline CDR1 and CDR2 sequences are SGHRS and YFSETQ. The CDR3 DNA is TGCGCCAGTCGCGGGACGGCGAACACTGAAGCTTTCTTT. Its protein is CASRGTANTEAFF.